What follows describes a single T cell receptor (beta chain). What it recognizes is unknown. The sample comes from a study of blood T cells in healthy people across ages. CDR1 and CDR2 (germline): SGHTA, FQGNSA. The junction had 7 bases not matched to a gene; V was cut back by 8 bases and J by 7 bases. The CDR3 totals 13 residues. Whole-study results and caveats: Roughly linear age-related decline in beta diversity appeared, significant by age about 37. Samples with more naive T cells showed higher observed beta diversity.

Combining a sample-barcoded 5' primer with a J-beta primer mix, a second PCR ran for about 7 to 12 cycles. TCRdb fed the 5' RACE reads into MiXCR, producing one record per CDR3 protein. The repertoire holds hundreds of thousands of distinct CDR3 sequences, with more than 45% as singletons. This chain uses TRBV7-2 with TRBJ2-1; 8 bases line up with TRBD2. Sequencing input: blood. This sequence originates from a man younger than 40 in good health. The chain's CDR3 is CASGPLAGNEQFF. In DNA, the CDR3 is TGTGCCAGCGGCCCGCTAGCGGGTAATGAGCAGTTCTTC.